This T cell receptor beta chain was sequenced in a study of T cells after yellow fever vaccination. Whole-study context: In the case of low-cell-number fractions, SMART-Seq v4 Ultra Low Input was used for preparation.

This clonotype was recorded many times. The CDR3 consists of 15 residues. V dropped 4 bases and J dropped 3 bases, with 16 bases sitting between them. Germline CDR1 reads SGHKS; CDR2 reads YYEKEE (reference sequence). The TCR cDNA carried a universal primer site and UMIs from 5'RACE template switching. In TCRdb, the 5' RACE reads were re-called with MiXCR into one record per CDR3 protein. The sample consists of some 250,000 distinct CDR3 sequences, 3.6% of them appearing once. The source was PBMCs, collected 15 days after the yellow fever booster vaccination. The chain carries TRBV5-5 and TRBJ1-2; perhaps TRBD1 as D (5 bases). The receptor's source is a man aged 18 to 29 who received the YFV17D yellow fever vaccine. The CDR3 DNA follows: TGTGCCAGCAGCCCGGCTACGGGACGGTACTATGGCTACACCTTC. It is translated as CASSPATGRYYGYTF.